This T cell receptor (beta chain) was sequenced for a study of T cell responses to AZD1222 COVID-19 vaccine (dated by TCRdb to about 2021). Turning to the overall study: Because spike-specific TCR depth and breadth did not differ between the two schedules, AZD1222 recipients who got a second dose at roughly 4 weeks were pooled with those who got a second dose at roughly 12 weeks. A total of 233 trial participants underwent TCR sequencing, of whom approximately 200 had received two doses of AZD1222 and 26 had received two doses of the MenACWY control vaccine. Trial participants were enrolled into age subgroups of 18-55, 56-69 and 70-plus years, which contained about 150, 28 and 57 TCR-sequenced participants, respectively.

About this clone itself: Its antigen remains undetermined. No much larger clonotype is one base removed from it; base qualities were not supplied.

The time point label for this specimen denotes: baseline before first vaccination. Vaccinee samples were obtained from the UK trials COV001 and COV002, which included a single-blind randomized controlled phase 2/3 trial of AZD1222 (ChAdOx1 nCoV-19) in healthy adults. For TCRbeta chain sequencing, PBMC samples were collected from trial participants at day 0 and at day 28 after the second dose. Overall study results and their limits: Conclusions about previously exposed vaccinees were limited because only five to seven AZD1222 recipients were SARS-CoV-2 seropositive at baseline. Participants were mostly white British, with more females than males. The authors suggested clonal diversity may have been underestimated. Spike-specific TCR breadth and depth rose significantly after two AZD1222 doses compared with day 0 and with MenACWY recipients. Because no day 14 peak-response samples were available, repertoires were characterized only after the peak T cell response. Reportedly, close to half of the unique spike-specific TCRs recognized epitopes lying outside the regions that are mutated in the B.1.351 and B.1.1.7 variants. CD4 TCRs associated with the vaccine covered the entire spike protein, and the dominant responses were in regions 160-218 and 743-854. In the small 56-69-year group, the increase in depth fell short of significance, most likely because of low power.

The germline ends are 13 bases apart after V is trimmed by 4 bases and J by 4 bases. The CDR3 covers 14 residues, taking in both the cysteine and the phenylalanine. The kept DNA is CDR3 alone, 42 bases in frame from the first base. CDR1 is given as LGHNA and CDR2 as YNFKEQ, both from the germline V gene. The CDR3 regions of human TCRbeta chains were analyzed by immunosequencing. Concerning the study's data processing: Repertoire TCRs were matched against a reference library of SARS-CoV-2-specific TCRs generated with the MIRA antigen-specificity platform. Breadth was defined as the fraction of unique TCRs that were SARS-CoV-2-associated, and depth was defined as the fraction of total T cells that were SARS-CoV-2-associated. Using the MIRA data, every spike-specific TCR was mapped to the spike region that the TCR reacted to and assigned to either a CD4 or a CD8 class. Log10-transformed breadth and depth values were compared by one-way ANOVA with Sidak's multiple comparisons tests. TCRdb stores this immuneACCESS table with in-frame sequences only. Part of the clones is absent; in the studies checked, under half of the shortfall reflects unresolved V genes, and no reason is known for the rest. That table gives V, J and clone size, and the DNA gave D and trimming. The sample table records some 150,000 clones; around nine tenths of these occur just once. Of the sample, nearly 3.5% falls within the top ten clones.

The chain couples TRBV4-2 to TRBJ2-5; the D gene is perhaps TRBD2, on 5 matching bases. Here the sequenced sample was peripheral blood, taken on day 0 of AZD1222 vaccination. The source is an adult in good health. The DNA reads TGTGCCAGCAGCCCCAGACTGGGGAGAGAGACCCAGTACTTC. It codes for CASSPRLGRETQYF.